The 11 T cell receptor beta chains in this list originate from one sample, sequenced in a study of technical replicates of blood from a few donors. Using immunoSEQ multiplex PCR, the repertoire was profiled, and TCRdb retains in-frame clones only, with some absent. This sample has about 81,000 clones; over 75% occur once, and the top ten carry around 3.9%. Sequenced input: PBMCs. These receptors came from a human donor in good health. Some clones in this sample may be carry-over from other donors' samples.

The rearrangement uses TRBV30 and TRBJ2-5; D gene unclear. CDR1 GTSNPN and CDR2 SVGIG come from the germline V gene (reference sequence). Trimming removed 2 bases at V and 4 bases at J, with 8 bases between. This CDR3 region has 12 residues. The CDR3 here is CAWSMSRETQYF. CDR3 nucleotides: TGTGCCTGGAGTATGAGTCGAGAGACCCAGTACTTC.

V and J are TRBV5-4 and TRBJ2-1; perhaps TRBD1 as D (5 bases). CDR3 length: 14 residues. The V end was cut by 4 bases, the J end by 8 bases, with 16 bases between. Germline CDR1 reads SGHNT; CDR2 reads YYREEE (reference sequence). The CDR3 bases are TGTGCCAGCAGCCCCTGGGGCAGGGCCGATGAGCAGTTCTTC. Its translation: CASSPWGRADEQFF.

The V and J genes are TRBV10-3 and TRBJ2-2, with TRBD2 as a possible D gene (5 bases). Germline CDR1 is ENHRY and CDR2 is SYGVKD. Trimming shortened V by 4 bases and J by 0 bases, and 9 bases separated the two germline ends. The CDR3 runs 15 residues. The CDR3 here is CAISAPGANTGELFF. The CDR3 DNA reads as TGTGCCATCAGTGCCCCCGGGGCGAACACCGGGGAGCTGTTTTTT.

This clone was seen only a few times. CDR3: CASQEGVYTEAFF. The CDR3 DNA follows: TGTGCCAGTCAAGAAGGGGTTTACACTGAAGCTTTCTTT. This rearrangement joins TRBV19 to TRBJ1-1, with D tentatively TRBD1 (5 bases). The germline gives CDR1 LNHDA, CDR2 SQIVND (reference sequence). The ends were cut back, 8 bases at V and 3 bases at J, with 13 bases in the middle. The CDR3 has 13 residues.

There are a few counts of this clone. The chain employs TRBV10-2 and TRBJ2-7; D remains ambiguous. The CDR3 is 11 amino acids. V shed 9 bases and J shed 4 bases, with 10 bases lying between them. Germline V gene sequence: CDR1 WSHSY, CDR2 SAAADI. The CDR3 region is CASYAEYEQYF. DNA for the CDR3: TGCGCCAGTTATGCCGAGTACGAGCAGTACTTC.

V and J are TRBV5-1 and TRBJ1-1; D is possibly TRBD1 (6 bases). There are 16 residues in the CDR3. Germline lookup yields CDR1 SGHRS and CDR2 YFSETQ. Trimming left V 4 bases short and J 0 bases short, with 16 bases between. The CDR3 sequence: CASSKGGRGMNTEAFF. In DNA, the CDR3 is TGCGCCAGCAGCAAGGGGGGGAGGGGAATGAACACTGAAGCTTTCTTT.

The gene calls are TRBV18 and TRBJ2-7; tentatively, D is TRBD2 (6 bases). Germline V gives CDR1 KGHSH, CDR2 LQKENI. The CDR3 is made up of 14 amino acids. V gave up 3 bases and J gave up 0 bases, with 9 bases separating them. In nucleotides, the CDR3 is TGTGCCAGCTCACCGCGGGACGTCTCCTACGAGCAGTACTTC. Amino acids: CASSPRDVSYEQYF.

This chain joins TRBV18 and TRBJ2-5, with 9 nucleotides matching TRBD2. V lost 2 bases and J lost 5; bases outside the gene matches: 0. Germline-derived CDR1 and CDR2 are KGHSH and LQKENI. The CDR3 is 13 amino acids. The CDR3 spells CASSPGLAETQYF. The CDR3 region has the DNA TGTGCCAGCTCACCAGGACTAGCGGAGACCCAGTACTTC.

CDR3 nucleotide sequence: TGTGCCTGGAGTGTAGCCGGGGTGGGTACCACCCAGTACTTC. Translated: CAWSVAGVGTTQYF. This chain uses TRBV30 with TRBJ2-5, with a weak D call TRBD2 (5 bases). Trimming took 0 bases from V and 8 from J, leaving 16 bases between them. The germline gives CDR1 GTSNPN, CDR2 SVGIG (reference sequence). This CDR3 is 14 amino acids long.

The chain is built from TRBV7-9 and TRBJ2-3; D perhaps matches TRBD1 (6 bases). CDR1 and CDR2 (germline): SEHNR, FQNEAQ (reference sequence). Trimming removed 5 bases from V and 2 bases from J, with 20 bases in between. This CDR3 has 17 residues. This CDR3 is CASSTGQLRLDTDTQYF. The CDR3 DNA follows: TGTGCCAGCAGCACAGGGCAGCTCAGACTTGACACAGATACGCAGTATTTT.

The rearrangement uses TRBV29-1 and TRBJ1-2, with a possible D match to TRBD1 (5 bases). CDR3 length: 11 amino acids. Germline V gene lookup returns CDR1 SQVTM and CDR2 ANQGSEA. Between the trimmed V and J ends, which lost 6 bases and 3 bases, there was a span of 8 bases. The CDR3 protein is CSVGTDYGYTF. DNA for the CDR3: TGCAGCGTCGGGACTGACTATGGCTACACCTTC. The full variable domain, in which reference TRBV29-1 and TRBJ1-2 provide the parts outside the CDR3, is SAVISQKPSRDICQRGTSLTIQCQVDSQVTMMFWYRQQPGQSLTLIATANQGSEATYESGFVIDKFPISRPNLTFSTLTVSNMSPEDSSIYLCSVGTDYGYTFGSGTRLTVV.